This T cell receptor (beta chain) was captured by sequencing in a study of T cell repertoires in cytomegalovirus infection. This clonotype was seen at least ten times. No antigen is known for it. CDR3 length equals 16 residues. In germline, CDR1 is SGHVS, CDR2 FNYEAQ. V gave up 4 bases and J gave up 3 bases; unmatched junction bases: 12. TCRdb fed the reads into MiXCR, producing one record per CDR3 protein. The sample includes some 700,000 distinct CDR3 sequences, around a third of them seen just once. The chain couples TRBV7-6 to TRBJ2-7; 7 nucleotides align to TRBD2. The material sequenced was cultured PBMCs, taken from culture after CMV antigen stimulation. The sequence came from a human donor in good health (CMV status not recorded). Some clones in this sample may be carry-over from other donors' samples. The CDR3 bases are TGTGCCAGCAGCTCCCTTGGGAGGGGCGCCGGCTACGAGCAGTACTTC. It yields the protein CASSSLGRGAGYEQYF.